These 30 T cell receptor beta chains were sequenced from one sample in a study of cytomegalovirus exposure and HLA in healthy donors. Produced via immunoSEQ multiplex PCR; TCRdb's table is partial and in-frame only. The sample lists tens of thousands of clones; roughly 94% were seen once. What was sequenced was PBMCs. All receptors derive from a young man in good health and CMV-seropositive.

This clone has a single count. The CDR3 DNA sequence: TGTGCCAGCAGTGACTCTCGGGGGGAGACAGATACGCAGTATTTT. It specifies CASSDSRGETDTQYF. The gene calls are TRBV6-4 and TRBJ2-3; TRBD2 matches 7 bases. Unmatched junction bases numbered 3, after V lost 0 bases and J lost 3 bases. The V gene's germline CDR1 is MRHNA and CDR2 SNTAGT. The CDR3 has 15 residues.

This CDR3 is CASSLGRADTQYF. The CDR3 DNA follows: TGTGCCAGCAGCTTAGGGCGGGCAGATACGCAGTATTTT. The chain uses TRBV7-6 and TRBJ2-3; D perhaps matches TRBD2 (5 bases). Trimming stripped 1 base from V and 4 bases from J, with 6 bases between. Germline loops: CDR1 SGHVS, CDR2 FNYEAQ. CDR3 length equals 13 residues.

This chain connects TRBV10-2 to TRBJ2-5, with D perhaps matching TRBD2 (8 bases). Germline loops: CDR1 WSHSY, CDR2 SAAADI. V lost 10 bases and J lost 5, with 20 bases in between. The CDR3 spans 14 residues. In DNA, the CDR3 is TGCGCCACATCGGGAGGGGGCGCGGGGGAGACCCAGTACTTC. It specifies CATSGGGAGETQYF.

The table lists this clone with a few counts. The chain has TRBV7-9 and TRBJ1-1; TRBD1 matches 9 bases. The germline V gene has CDR1 SEHNR and CDR2 FQNEAQ (reference sequence). CDR3 length equals 13 residues. Trimming cost V 4 bases and J 3 bases; bases outside gene matches: 0. The CDR3 DNA reads as TGTGCCAGCAGCTGGACAGGGGACACTGAAGCTTTCTTT. Translating it yields CASSWTGDTEAFF. The whole variable domain, filled in from reference TRBV7-9 and TRBJ1-1, reads DTGVSQNPRHKITKRGQNVTFRCDPISEHNRLYWYRQTLGQGPEFLTYFQNEAQLEKSRLLSDRFSAERPKGSFSTLEIQRTEQGDSAMYLCASSWTGDTEAFFGQGTRLTVV.

This chain links TRBV5-1 with TRBJ2-3; the match to TRBD2 covers 7 bases. Germline CDR1 SGHRS, CDR2 YFSETQ. V lost 4 bases, J lost 2 bases, and 4 bases stayed unmatched. This CDR3 has 14 amino acids. As DNA, the CDR3 is TGCGCCAGCAGCCTCGGGGGGTACACAGATACGCAGTATTTT. It codes for CASSLGGYTDTQYF.

The chain couples TRBV4-1 to TRBJ2-3; no clear D. CDR1 is MGHRA and CDR2 is YSYEKL in the germline V gene. V lost 0 bases to trimming and J lost 2 bases, with 12 bases between them. The CDR3 is 16 amino acids. CDR3 region: CASSQEPHSNTDTQYF. CDR3 nucleotides: TGCGCCAGCAGCCAAGAACCCCACTCAAACACAGATACGCAGTATTTT.

The CDR3 nucleotides read TGCGCCAGCAGGACTAGCGGCACAGATACGCAGTATTTT. Translated, it gives CASRTSGTDTQYF. The genes are TRBV5-1 and TRBJ2-3; 8 bases map to TRBD2. Germline V lookup: CDR1 SGHRS, CDR2 YFSETQ. The CDR3 has 13 residues. The V gene end was trimmed by 5 bases and the J gene end by 1 base; junction bases not matched to a gene: 0.

This clone has just one count. The J gene is TRBJ2-5, the V gene TRBV5-6; maybe TRBD2 (5 bases). This CDR3 is built from 14 residues. The V end lost 4 bases, the J end lost 4 bases, and 14 bases lay between the germline ends. CDR1 and CDR2 from the germline V gene are SGHDT and YYEEEE. The CDR3 is CASSAGGPRETQYF. The CDR3 DNA sequence: TGTGCCAGCAGCGCGGGCGGACCGCGAGAGACCCAGTACTTC.

The chain has TRBV2 and TRBJ1-1; the D is unclear. Germline assignment: CDR1 SNHLY and CDR2 FYNNEI. Deletions cut 5 bases from V and 5 bases from J, with 9 bases between. The CDR3 consists of 12 residues. The CDR3 DNA reads TGTGCCAGCAGTTTTAGTGTAACTGAAGCTTTCTTT. Protein sequence: CASSFSVTEAFF.

The rearrangement uses TRBV5-1 and TRBJ2-3; TRBD2 agrees at 7 bases. The V and J ends lost 0 bases and 3 bases, in that order; junction bases with no gene match: 1. The germline V gene encodes CDR1 SGHRS and CDR2 YFSETQ. CDR3 size: 14 residues. The CDR3 spells CASSLVAGTDTQYF. The CDR3 coding sequence is TGCGCCAGCAGCTTGGTAGCGGGTACAGATACGCAGTATTTT.

The chain combines TRBV4-1 with TRBJ2-3; possible D gene TRBD2, 6 bases. Germline CDR1 reads MGHRA; CDR2 reads YSYEKL. The V end lost 3 bases, the J end lost 4 bases, and 14 bases lay between the germline ends. This CDR3 has 15 amino acids. Written as DNA, the CDR3 is TGCGCCAGCAGCCAGTATGGAGGAGGGGCAGATACGCAGTATTTT. Its protein is CASSQYGGGADTQYF.

This sequence joins TRBV11-2 and TRBJ1-5; D uncertain. There are 16 residues in the CDR3. Trimming removed 1 base at V and 4 bases at J, with 14 bases between. Germline V gene data show CDR1 as SGHAT and CDR2 as FQNNGV. The CDR3 sequence: CASSLVSGKRNQPQHF. In DNA, the CDR3 is TGTGCCAGCAGCTTAGTGTCGGGGAAACGGAATCAGCCCCAGCATTTT.

This chain joins TRBV6-1 and TRBJ2-7; 9 nucleotides line up with TRBD2. V was pared by 7 bases and J by 4 bases, with 11 bases of the junction left unmatched. There are 15 residues in the CDR3. The germline V gene has CDR1 MNHNS and CDR2 SASEGT. CDR3 protein: CASMGGRGGWYEQYF. The CDR3 region has the DNA TGTGCCAGCATGGGAGGGCGGGGGGGCTGGTACGAGCAGTACTTC.

The genes are TRBV5-1 and TRBJ2-3, with 7 bases lining up with TRBD1. Germline CDR1 is SGHRS and CDR2 is YFSETQ. The CDR3 has 16 residues. V lost 0 bases, J lost 4 bases, and 8 bases stayed unmatched. The CDR3 bases are TGCGCCAGCAGCTTGGGGGACAGTGGTTTGGCAGATACGCAGTATTTT. As protein: CASSLGDSGLADTQYF.

The chain couples TRBV14 to TRBJ2-2; 10 bases map to TRBD2. CDR1 and CDR2 from the germline V gene are SGHDN and FVKESK. The CDR3 is made up of 16 amino acids. The V and J ends lost 1 base and 4 bases, in that order; junction bases with no gene match: 3. The CDR3 sequence is CASSQVAGGSTGELFF. The CDR3 DNA reads TGTGCCAGCAGCCAAGTAGCGGGAGGCTCCACCGGGGAGCTGTTTTTT.

This sequence joins TRBV28 and TRBJ1-4; D is uncertain. Germline CDR1 reads MDHEN; CDR2 reads SYDVKM. Trimming removed 2 bases at V and 13 bases at J, with 14 bases between. The CDR3 extends over 13 amino acids. CDR3 DNA: TGTGCCAGCAGTTTAGGTGGAGGCCTTGGACTGTTTTTT. This codes for CASSLGGGLGLFF. Variable domain in full (rest from reference TRBV28 and TRBJ1-4): DVKVTQSSRYLVKRTGEKVFLECVQDMDHENMFWYRQDPGLGLRLIYFSYDVKMKEKGDIPEGYSVSREKKERFSLILESASTNQTSMYLCASSLGGGLGLFFGSGTQLSVL.

The chain joins TRBV21-1 to TRBJ2-7; the table's D call TRBD2 went unverified against the DNA. TRBV21-1 corresponds to a pseudogene. This CDR3 region has 14 residues. The DNA for the CDR3 is TGTGCCAGTATCCTCGGGGGGACTGTTCGGGAGCAGTACTTC. Protein: CASILGGTVREQYF.

This clone was detected once. The rearrangement links TRBV2 to TRBJ2-7; D perhaps matches TRBD2 (5 bases). The CDR3 has 16 residues. Germline CDR1 is SNHLY and CDR2 is FYNNEI. Trimming left V 8 bases short and J 2 bases short, with 22 bases between. The CDR3 nucleotides read TGTGCCAGCCGGGATAAATACGTGGCTGCCACCTACGAGCAGTACTTC. Protein: CASRDKYVAATYEQYF.

The rearrangement joins TRBV25-1 to TRBJ1-6; D is perhaps TRBD1 (6 bases). The CDR3 contains 15 residues. Germline-derived CDR1 and CDR2 are MGHDK and SYGVNS. V lost 2 bases, J lost 10 bases, and 15 bases lay in between. The CDR3 nucleotides are TGTGCCAGCAGTGAACCCACAGGGATCGGCTCACCCCTCCACTTT. It encodes CASSEPTGIGSPLHF.

The rearrangement links TRBV13 to TRBJ2-7, with D perhaps matching TRBD2 (5 bases). The CDR3 spans 16 residues. The V end lost 1 base, the J end lost 6 bases, and 19 bases lay between the germline ends. The germline V gene encodes CDR1 PRHDT and CDR2 FYEKMQ (reference sequence). The CDR3 nucleotides read TGTGCCAGCAGCTTAGACAGATGGCCTAGCTGGGGCGAGCAGTACTTC. Protein sequence: CASSLDRWPSWGEQYF.

The CDR3 protein is CASSLGGTNEKLFF. In DNA form, the CDR3 reads TGTGCCAGCAGTTTGGGAGGGACTAATGAAAAACTGTTTTTT. The J gene is TRBJ1-4, the V gene TRBV27; D unresolved. Between the trimmed V and J ends, which lost 3 bases and 2 bases, there was a span of 7 bases. The CDR3 consists of 14 residues. The V gene's germline CDR1 is MNHEY and CDR2 SMNVEV (reference sequence).

To note about this clone: This specimen includes other DNA sequences encoding the same CDR3. The V gene is TRBV10-3, the J gene TRBJ2-7; weak D call: TRBD1 (6 bases). Trimming removed 4 bases from V and 1 base from J, with 8 bases in between. Germline CDR1 ENHRY, CDR2 SYGVKD. The CDR3 sequence is 13 residues long. The CDR3: CAISGTGSYEQYF. DNA for the CDR3: TGTGCCATCAGTGGAACAGGGTCCTACGAGCAGTACTTC.

In this sample, this clone turned up once. V and J are TRBV6-1 and TRBJ1-3, with D perhaps matching TRBD1 (6 bases). CDR3 length equals 13 residues. Trimming removed 7 bases from V and 3 bases from J, with 10 bases in between. The germline gives CDR1 MNHNS, CDR2 SASEGT. The CDR3 region is CASNQGFGNTIYF. Written as DNA, the CDR3 is TGTGCCAGCAACCAGGGGTTTGGAAACACCATATATTTT.

V is TRBV15 and J is TRBJ1-1, with D unresolved. CDR1 LNHNV and CDR2 YYDKDF come from the germline V gene (reference sequence). The CDR3 covers 13 residues. V was shortened by 1 base and J by 4 bases, with 7 bases between the two germline ends. CDR3 nucleotide sequence: TGTGCCACCAGCAGAGTACGGGGCACTGAAGCTTTCTTT. This encodes CATSRVRGTEAFF.

This clone was counted once. Here the CDR3 DNA reads TGTGCCAGCAGCACTGGGACAGGGGGAGCCCAGCCCCAGCATTTT. As protein: CASSTGTGGAQPQHF. J is TRBJ1-5 and V is TRBV11-2, with 11 bases matching TRBD1. Per germline, CDR1 SGHAT and CDR2 FQNNGV. Trimming removed 5 bases from V and 7 bases from J; junction bases left unmatched: 7. The length of the CDR3 is 15 residues.

The V and J genes are TRBV5-8 and TRBJ1-2; D is uncertain. The CDR3 contains 15 residues. CDR1 SGHTS and CDR2 YDEGEE come from the germline V gene. V lost 0 bases and J lost 4, with 13 bases in between. The DNA for the CDR3 is TGTGCCAGCAGCTTGGGAGCTTGGGAGACCTATGGCTACACCTTC. As protein: CASSLGAWETYGYTF.

The J gene is TRBJ2-7, the V gene TRBV10-3; 13 bases agree with TRBD2. The junction had 2 bases not matched to a gene; V was cut back by 2 bases and J by 1 base. The germline gives CDR1 ENHRY, CDR2 SYGVKD. The CDR3 totals 16 residues. The CDR3 is CAISERTSGGSYEQYF. CDR3 DNA: TGTGCCATCAGTGAGCGGACTAGCGGGGGTTCCTACGAGCAGTACTTC.

The genes are TRBV18 and TRBJ2-1, with 9 bases fitting TRBD2. Germline V gene sequence: CDR1 KGHSH, CDR2 LQKENI. The V segment lost 3 bases and the J segment 9 bases; nucleotides outside the gene matches: 6. The CDR3 totals 14 residues. The CDR3 region is CASSPGTSKGEQFF. DNA for the CDR3: TGTGCCAGCTCACCCGGGACTAGCAAGGGTGAGCAGTTCTTC.

The rearrangement joins TRBV6-1 to TRBJ1-2, with TRBD1 as a possible D gene (6 bases). V was cut by 7 bases and J by 5 bases, with 17 bases left in between. The germline gives CDR1 MNHNS, CDR2 SASEGT. This CDR3 spans 14 amino acids. The CDR3 spells CASTPTDRGYGYTF. CDR3 DNA: TGTGCCAGCACCCCAACGGACAGAGGTTATGGCTACACCTTC.

The rearrangement links TRBV27 to TRBJ2-7; 7 bases align to TRBD2. V lost 5 bases and J lost 1; bases outside the gene matches: 11. From germline, CDR1 is MNHEY and CDR2 SMNVEV (reference sequence). The CDR3 is 16 residues long. CDR3 bases: TGTGCCAGCAGTCATGGGAAGCGGGAATGGTCCTACGAGCAGTACTTC. This translates into CASSHGKREWSYEQYF.